This passage covers 32 T cell receptor beta chains from one sample sequenced in a study of blood T cell repertoires in COVID-19. Profiling relied on immunoSEQ multiplex PCR, and the TCRdb table lists in-frame clones only, not all of them. Of more than 300,000 clones in the sample, 70% to 90% are singletons; the top ten hold approximately 5%. Sequencing was carried out using PBMCs or T cells enriched from blood (not recorded which). The receptors come from a woman in her thirties who had recovered from COVID-19.

The chain carries TRBV6-1 and TRBJ1-4, with TRBD1 matching 8 bases. The CDR3 covers 16 residues. V trimming: 4 bases; J trimming: 8 bases; junction bases outside the gene matches: 12. Germline values: CDR1 MNHNS, CDR2 SASEGT. The CDR3 coding sequence is TGTGCCAGCAGTGCAGGAACAGGGGGACTGGGCGAAAAACTGTTTTTT. Its protein product is CASSAGTGGLGEKLFF.

This clone was recorded only once. V usage is TRBV7-9 and J usage is TRBJ1-3, with 9 nucleotides matching TRBD1. The length of the CDR3 is 15 residues. V trimming: 2 bases; J trimming: 6 bases; junction bases outside the gene matches: 5. Germline V gene data show CDR1 as SEHNR and CDR2 as FQNEAQ (reference sequence). CDR3 nucleotides: TGTGCCAGCAGCTTACTGTGGACAGGGGAAAACACCATATATTTT. Protein product: CASSLLWTGENTIYF.

This chain connects TRBV28 to TRBJ2-1; 9 bases map to TRBD2. The CDR3 consists of 15 residues. Looked up from germline, CDR1 is MDHEN and CDR2 is SYDVKM. V lost 3 bases to trimming and J lost 8 bases; unmatched junction nucleotides: 8. The CDR3 region has the DNA TGTGCCAGCAGTTTTTCGCGGGGGGGGTCGGATGAGCAGTTCTTC. The encoded protein is CASSFSRGGSDEQFF.

This rearrangement joins TRBV4-1 to TRBJ2-1, with 8 bases lining up with TRBD2. V lost 3 bases and J lost 0; bases outside the gene matches: 10. The length of the CDR3 is 18 residues. The germline V gene has CDR1 MGHRA and CDR2 YSYEKL. CDR3 in amino acids: CASSHVSSGKSSYNEQFF. In DNA, the CDR3 is TGCGCCAGCAGCCATGTGAGTAGCGGGAAAAGCTCCTACAATGAGCAGTTCTTC.

This clone was counted between two and nine times. V usage is TRBV7-2 and J usage is TRBJ1-6; possibly TRBD1 for D (5 bases). The CDR3 runs to 16 residues. V was clipped by 5 bases and J by 3 bases, with 14 bases between them. The V gene's germline CDR1 is SGHTA and CDR2 FQGNSA. CDR3 sequence reads: CASSPRRASYNSPLHF. The CDR3 region has the DNA TGTGCCAGCAGCCCCCGCAGGGCCAGCTATAATTCACCCCTCCACTTT.

The rearrangement joins TRBV9 to TRBJ1-3, with 8 bases matching TRBD1. V lost 4 bases and J lost 3; bases outside the gene matches: 3. The length of the CDR3 is 14 residues. In germline, CDR1 is SGDLS, CDR2 YYNGEE. The CDR3 reads CASSRTGNGNTIYF. The CDR3 DNA sequence: TGTGCCAGCAGCCGGACAGGGAATGGAAACACCATATATTTT.

The rearrangement links TRBV7-2 to TRBJ1-3; 7 nucleotides match TRBD1. CDR3 length equals 17 residues. The V gene end was trimmed by 5 bases and the J gene end by 0 bases; junction bases not matched to a gene: 10. Germline V gives CDR1 SGHTA, CDR2 FQGNSA. The CDR3 DNA reads TGTGCCAGCAGCCGGACAGGAGCAAGCCTCTCTGGAAACACCATATATTTT. Its translation is CASSRTGASLSGNTIYF.

This clone showed up just once. This chain joins TRBV29-1 and TRBJ2-7, with a possible D match to TRBD2 (6 bases). Germline values: CDR1 SQVTM, CDR2 ANQGSEA. With 7 bases removed from V and 0 bases from J, the gap between germline ends came to 13 bases. The length of the CDR3 is 13 residues. CDR3 coding DNA: TGCAGCGCCGGAGGAGGGTACTCCTACGAGCAGTACTTC. Amino acid sequence: CSAGGGYSYEQYF.

The chain combines TRBV7-2 with TRBJ2-5, with a possible D match to TRBD2 (6 bases). The V end lost 4 bases, the J end lost 1 base, and 16 bases lay between the germline ends. There are 16 residues in the CDR3. Looked up from germline, CDR1 is SGHTA and CDR2 is FQGNSA. The CDR3 region is CASSSWGVGLQETQYF. In nucleotides, the CDR3 is TGTGCCAGCAGCTCCTGGGGGGTAGGGCTCCAAGAGACCCAGTACTTC.

This sequence joins TRBV2 and TRBJ1-5; no definite D call. CDR1 SNHLY and CDR2 FYNNEI come from the germline V gene. The length of the CDR3 is 16 residues. Trimming cost V 0 bases and J 0 bases, with 9 bases left between them. In DNA, the CDR3 is TGTGCCAGCAGTGAAGCAACGGGTATTAGCAATCAGCCCCAGCATTTT. This codes for CASSEATGISNQPQHF.

V and J are TRBV5-1 and TRBJ1-6; 9 nucleotides line up with TRBD1. The germline V gene has CDR1 SGHRS and CDR2 YFSETQ. CDR3 length equals 14 residues. V lost 4 bases and J lost 10; bases outside the gene matches: 6. The CDR3 bases are TGCGCCAGCAGCCCGGGACAGGGCCCATCACCCCTCCACTTT. Translated, it gives CASSPGQGPSPLHF.

The chain uses TRBV14 and TRBJ1-6; a weak D match, TRBD1 (6 bases). The CDR3 is 14 amino acids. The V gene's germline CDR1 is SGHDN and CDR2 FVKESK. V was shortened by 7 bases and J by 4 bases, with 11 bases between the two germline ends. Here the CDR3 DNA reads TGTGCCAGCACCCAGGGGAGGTATAATTCACCCCTCCACTTT. It yields the protein CASTQGRYNSPLHF.

The rearrangement joins TRBV6-5 to TRBJ1-1, with 8 bases fitting TRBD1. This CDR3 is 13 amino acids long. The V and J ends lost 7 bases and 5 bases, in that order; junction bases with no gene match: 6. CDR1 and CDR2 from the germline V gene are MNHEY and SVGAGI. CDR3 in amino acids: CASIRQGRTEAFF. For the CDR3, the DNA is TGTGCCAGCATTAGACAGGGGAGGACTGAAGCTTTCTTT.

The chain employs TRBV9 and TRBJ2-2, with TRBD2 identical over 10 bases. This CDR3 contains 15 residues. With 2 bases clipped from V and 9 bases from J, the junction kept 7 bases outside the gene matches. CDR1 SGDLS and CDR2 YYNGEE come from the germline V gene. The chain's CDR3 is CASSVGLAVGRELFF. CDR3 nucleotide sequence: TGTGCCAGCAGCGTTGGACTAGCGGTGGGCCGGGAGCTGTTTTTT.

This chain uses TRBV10-1 with TRBJ2-5; TRBD1 is a possible D gene (7 bases). This CDR3 has 14 amino acids. In germline, CDR1 is WNHNN, CDR2 SYGVQD (reference sequence). Trimming pared 5 bases from V and 5 bases from J, leaving 15 bases between. The chain's CDR3 is CASSNGGGEETQYF. The CDR3 DNA sequence: TGCGCCAGCAGTAATGGAGGGGGCGAGGAGACCCAGTACTTC.

V gene TRBV4-1 combines with J gene TRBJ2-3; D is undetermined. CDR1 and CDR2 from the germline V gene are MGHRA and YSYEKL. Trimming shortened V by 1 base and J by 0 bases, and 8 bases separated the two germline ends. The CDR3 has 15 residues. DNA for the CDR3: TGCGCCAGCAGCCAAGCGGGTCAGAGCACAGATACGCAGTATTTT. This codes for CASSQAGQSTDTQYF.

This chain uses TRBV5-6 with TRBJ1-2; 7 bases align to TRBD1. CDR1 and CDR2 (germline): SGHDT, YYEEEE. After removal of 4 bases from V and 8 bases from J, the junction contained 5 bases not matched to a gene. The CDR3 sequence is 12 residues long. The CDR3 sequence: CASSQGEWGYTF. The DNA for the CDR3 is TGTGCCAGCAGCCAGGGGGAGTGGGGCTACACCTTC.

V and J are TRBV5-1 and TRBJ1-5; D might be TRBD1 (5 bases). Germline assignment: CDR1 SGHRS and CDR2 YFSETQ. This CDR3 has 13 amino acids. V shed 4 bases and J shed 4 bases, with 9 bases lying between them. The CDR3 reads CASSAGPNQPQHF. The CDR3 DNA is TGCGCCAGCAGCGCGGGGCCAAATCAGCCCCAGCATTTT.

The V call is TRBV19, the J call TRBJ1-2, with no clear D. This CDR3 contains 11 residues. V lost 4 bases and J 5 bases, leaving 5 bases between the germline ends. CDR1 and CDR2 (germline): LNHDA, SQIVND (reference sequence). CDR3 nucleotide sequence: TGTGCCAGTAGTACCAGATATGGCTACACCTTC. Its translation: CASSTRYGYTF.

The chain carries TRBV18 and TRBJ1-6; a weak D match, TRBD1 (5 bases). Germline assignment: CDR1 KGHSH and CDR2 LQKENI. The CDR3 length is 16 residues. Between the trimmed V and J ends, which lost 0 bases and 5 bases, there was a span of 11 bases. CDR3 in amino acids: CASSPPGGRHNSPLHF. CDR3 sequence (DNA): TGTGCCAGCTCACCACCGGGGGGGAGGCATAATTCACCCCTCCACTTT.

The V and J genes are TRBV6-1 and TRBJ2-2, with D possibly TRBD2 on 6 matching bases. CDR1 is MNHNS, CDR2 SASEGT, per germline. This CDR3 comprises 17 residues. V gave up 1 base and J gave up 2 bases, with 14 bases separating them. CDR3 nucleotide sequence: TGTGCCAGCAGTGAAGATGAGCGGGCAGTAAACACCGGGGAGCTGTTTTTT. Protein: CASSEDERAVNTGELFF.

The chain is built from TRBV11-2 and TRBJ1-1; TRBD1 is a possible D gene (5 bases). Looked up from germline, CDR1 is SGHAT and CDR2 is FQNNGV. The V gene lost 1 base and the J gene lost 6 bases, with 12 bases spanning the gap. This CDR3 spans 14 amino acids. This CDR3 is CASSLAGGYAEAFF. The CDR3 DNA follows: TGTGCCAGCAGCTTAGCTGGGGGGTACGCTGAAGCTTTCTTT. The whole variable domain, remainder taken from reference TRBV11-2 and TRBJ1-1, is EAGVAQSPRYKIIEKRQSVAFWCNPISGHATLYWYQQILGQGPKLLIQFQNNGVVDDSQLPKDRFSAERLKGVDSTLKIQPAKLEDSAVYLCASSLAGGYAEAFFGQGTRLTVV.

The rearrangement uses TRBV6-1 and TRBJ1-1; D call uncertain. Germline-derived CDR1 and CDR2 are MNHNS and SASEGT. The CDR3 is 14 amino acids. The V gene lost 0 bases and the J gene lost 6 bases, with 11 bases spanning the gap. CDR3 sequence (DNA): TGTGCCAGCAGTGAAGCGGGCAGAAAGCCTGAAGCTTTCTTT. It yields the protein CASSEAGRKPEAFF.

This chain links TRBV7-2 with TRBJ2-2; 11 nucleotides agree with TRBD1. The CDR3 is made up of 15 amino acids. Germline V CDR1 and CDR2: SGHTA, FQGNSA. V shed 5 bases, J shed 4 bases, and the junction held 3 bases outside the gene matches. The CDR3 DNA reads as TGTGCCAGCAGCACGGGACAGGGGGGCACCGGGGAGCTGTTTTTT. Translating gives CASSTGQGGTGELFF.

The J gene is TRBJ1-6, the V gene TRBV3-1 (or the pseudogene TRBV3-2); 8 nucleotides agree with TRBD1. Germline lookup yields CDR1 LGHDT and CDR2 YNNKEL (reference sequence). This CDR3 spans 15 amino acids. Germline trimming cut 4 bases from V and 7 bases from J; bases unmatched to any gene: 6. The CDR3 protein is CASSPQGAGNSPLHF. Written as DNA, the CDR3 is TGTGCCAGCAGCCCGCAGGGGGCTGGAAATTCACCCCTCCACTTT.

This clone was observed once. The rearrangement uses TRBV11-2 and TRBJ2-7; 11 nucleotides align to TRBD1. With V trimmed by 5 bases and J by 7 bases, 7 bases remained unmatched. Germline values: CDR1 SGHAT, CDR2 FQNNGV. The CDR3 totals 14 residues. The CDR3, as DNA: TGTGCCAGCAGCGTAGGACAGGGGGCTGGTGAGCAGTACTTC. Translation: CASSVGQGAGEQYF. The full variable domain, with the rest looked up from reference TRBV11-2 and TRBJ2-7, is EAGVAQSPRYKIIEKRQSVAFWCNPISGHATLYWYQQILGQGPKLLIQFQNNGVVDDSQLPKDRFSAERLKGVDSTLKIQPAKLEDSAVYLCASSVGQGAGEQYFGPGTRLTVT.

V and J are TRBV5-1 and TRBJ2-1; a weak D match, TRBD2 (5 bases). CDR3 length equals 14 residues. Germline assignment: CDR1 SGHRS and CDR2 YFSETQ. The V and J ends lost 4 bases and 4 bases respectively, with 12 bases between them. CDR3 DNA: TGCGCCAGCAGCCCAAAAGAGGGTTACAATGAGCAGTTCTTC. This codes for CASSPKEGYNEQFF.

The CDR3 spells CASTVTYNSPLHF. In nucleotides, the CDR3 is TGTGCCAGCACGGTAACCTATAATTCACCCCTCCACTTT. The chain uses TRBV6-5 and TRBJ1-6; no clear D gene. This CDR3 contains 13 residues. CDR1 and CDR2 (germline): MNHEY, SVGAGI. V lost 7 bases, J lost 2 bases, and 6 bases lay in between.

The chain employs TRBV7-9 and TRBJ1-6; 8 nucleotides match TRBD1. CDR3 length: 15 residues. Trimming at V came to 6 bases and at J to 7 bases, leaving 8 bases not matched to a gene. Looked up from germline, CDR1 is SEHNR and CDR2 is FQNEAQ (reference sequence). CDR3 in DNA: TGTGCCAGCAGACCTACCACAGGGGGGAATTCACCCCTCCACTTT. It codes for CASRPTTGGNSPLHF.

The chain employs TRBV7-3 and TRBJ2-1, with D perhaps matching TRBD2 (5 bases). Trimming left V 4 bases short and J 5 bases short, with 12 bases between. The germline V gene encodes CDR1 SGHTA and CDR2 FQGTGA. This CDR3 comprises 14 residues. The CDR3 sequence: CASSSRTSNNEQFF. CDR3 DNA sequence: TGTGCCAGCAGCTCCCGGACTTCCAACAATGAGCAGTTCTTC.

The chain employs TRBV6-2 or TRBV6-3 and TRBJ2-3, with 8 bases that match TRBD2. This CDR3 region has 18 residues. V shed 6 bases, J shed 0 bases, and the junction held 14 bases outside the gene matches. CDR1 and CDR2 (germline): MNHEY, SVGEGT. CDR3 in amino acids: CASSRRGSGASSTDTQYF. The CDR3, as DNA: TGTGCCAGCAGCCGACGGGGTAGCGGGGCTTCTAGCACAGATACGCAGTATTTT.

The chain couples TRBV21-1 to TRBJ2-1; TRBD1 reflects the table's D call only, with no check against the DNA. TRBV21-1 is noted as a pseudogene. The CDR3 is 16 amino acids. The CDR3 is CASSKGDRSSYNEQFF. CDR3 coding DNA: TGTGCCAGCAGCAAAGGGGACAGGAGCTCCTACAATGAGCAGTTCTTC.